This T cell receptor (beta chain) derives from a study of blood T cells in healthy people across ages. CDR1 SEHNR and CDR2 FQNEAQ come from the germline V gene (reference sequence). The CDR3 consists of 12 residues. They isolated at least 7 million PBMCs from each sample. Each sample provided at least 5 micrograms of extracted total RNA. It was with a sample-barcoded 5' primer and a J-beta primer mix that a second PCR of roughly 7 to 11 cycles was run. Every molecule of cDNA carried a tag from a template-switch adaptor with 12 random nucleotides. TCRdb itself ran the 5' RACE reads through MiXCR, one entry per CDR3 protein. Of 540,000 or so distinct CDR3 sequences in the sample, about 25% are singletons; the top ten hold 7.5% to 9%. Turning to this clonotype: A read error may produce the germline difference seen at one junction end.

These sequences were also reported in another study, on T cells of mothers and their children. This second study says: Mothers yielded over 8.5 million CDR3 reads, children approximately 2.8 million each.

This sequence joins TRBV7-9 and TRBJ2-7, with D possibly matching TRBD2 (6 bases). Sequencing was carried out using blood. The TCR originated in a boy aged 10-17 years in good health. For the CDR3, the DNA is TGTGCCAACAGCTTAGCGGACCACGAGCAGTACTTC. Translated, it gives CANSLADHEQYF.